This T cell receptor beta chain was sequenced in a study of beta chain features in type 1 diabetes. Study-level points and caveats: Shortening of TCRB CDR3s, moderate but significant, appeared in all four CD4+ subsets of Type 1 diabetes patients.

Reverse transcribing all isolated RNA meant expressed TCRB transcripts were sequenced. Clones were sequenced by immunoSEQ multiplex PCR, and TCRdb holds only the in-frame ones, with some missing. Of 300,000 to 400,000 clones listed, approximately 10% are singletons. This CDR3 has 13 residues. V gave up 6 bases and J gave up 5 bases, with 11 bases separating them. Germline-derived CDR1 and CDR2 are MNHNS and SASEGT. A CD45RO/CCR7/CD25/CD127/CD95/CD27 panel sorted naive, central memory, regulatory and stem cell-like memory CD4+ cells. A word on this clone: Its antigen is as yet unknown.

The chain joins TRBV6-1 to TRBJ1-5; D uncertain. The origin of this receptor is a man aged 25 to 40 with type 1 diabetes. Sample: central memory CD4+ T cells from blood. As DNA, the CDR3 is TGTGCCAGCAGCCAACACGGCTATCAGCCCCAGCATTTT. Amino acid sequence: CASSQHGYQPQHF.